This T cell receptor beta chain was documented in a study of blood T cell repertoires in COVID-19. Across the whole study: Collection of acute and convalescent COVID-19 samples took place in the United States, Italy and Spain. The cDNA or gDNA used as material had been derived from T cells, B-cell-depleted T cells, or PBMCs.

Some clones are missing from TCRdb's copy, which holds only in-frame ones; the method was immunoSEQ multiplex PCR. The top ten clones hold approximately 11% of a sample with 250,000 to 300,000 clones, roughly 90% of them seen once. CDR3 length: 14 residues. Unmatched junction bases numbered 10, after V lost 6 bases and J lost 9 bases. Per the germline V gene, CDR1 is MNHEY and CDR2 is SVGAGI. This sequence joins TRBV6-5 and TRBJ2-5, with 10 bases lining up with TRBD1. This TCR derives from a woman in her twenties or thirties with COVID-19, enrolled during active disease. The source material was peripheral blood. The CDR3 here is CASSGQGGIGAQYF. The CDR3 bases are TGTGCCAGCAGCGGACAGGGGGGAATCGGGGCCCAGTACTTC.